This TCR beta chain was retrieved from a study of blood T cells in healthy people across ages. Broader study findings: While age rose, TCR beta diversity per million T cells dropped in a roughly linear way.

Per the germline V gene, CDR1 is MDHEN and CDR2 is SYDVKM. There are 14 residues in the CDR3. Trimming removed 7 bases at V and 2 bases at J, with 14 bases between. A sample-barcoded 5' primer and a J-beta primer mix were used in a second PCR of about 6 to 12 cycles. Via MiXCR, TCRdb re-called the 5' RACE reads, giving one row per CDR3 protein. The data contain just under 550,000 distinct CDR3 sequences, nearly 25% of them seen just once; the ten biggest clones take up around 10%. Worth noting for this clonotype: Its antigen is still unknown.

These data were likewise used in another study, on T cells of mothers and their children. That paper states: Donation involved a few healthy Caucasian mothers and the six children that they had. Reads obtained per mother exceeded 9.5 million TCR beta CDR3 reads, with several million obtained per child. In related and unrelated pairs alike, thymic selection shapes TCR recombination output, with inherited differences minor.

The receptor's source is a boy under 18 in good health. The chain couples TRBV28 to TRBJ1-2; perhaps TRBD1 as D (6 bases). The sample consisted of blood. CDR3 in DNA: TGTGCCAGCACCGTCGGGACACTGAACTATGGCTACACCTTC. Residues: CASTVGTLNYGYTF.